One and the same sample provided the 29 T cell receptor beta chains below, sequenced in a study of kidney transplant recipient with SARS-CoV-2 infection (dated by TCRdb to the early 2020s). Sequenced on an Illumina MiSeq. TCRdb passed the public sequencing reads through fastp at Q25 and MiXCR, retaining productive beta sequences. Entries are consolidated by CDR3 protein sequence, retaining the most common genes and DNA. The sample yields fewer than 250,000 distinct CDR3 sequences; under 30% were counted once. Of the sample, less than 8.5% falls within the top ten clones. The time point label, as the study defines it: pre-pandemic baseline sample and day 111 after first positive SARS-CoV-2 test. Sample: a blood sample, taken at baseline and between days 110 and 120 from a kidney transplant recipient. These TCRs come from a male patient in his thirties who had COVID-19 and was a kidney transplant recipient. Following a transplant, some T lymphocytes may have been derived from the graft donor.

This clonotype was counted a single time. Being one base from a much bigger clone, this may be a read error. The chain combines TRBV2 with TRBJ1-3; 8 bases fit TRBD1. Germline V gene lookup returns CDR1 SNHLY and CDR2 FYNNEI. The CDR3 loop spans 15 amino acids. The V and J ends lost 7 bases and 7 bases, in that order; junction bases with no gene match: 12. CDR3 amino acids: CASTGDRMMGNTIYF. CDR3 DNA sequence: TGTGCCAGCACAGGGGACAGGATGATGGGGAACACCATATATTTT.

Notes on this clonotype: Since a much larger clone is just one base distant, this may be a read error. This CDR3 fails to terminate in the conserved phenylalanine or tryptophan, so it likely reflects a read error. This sequence joins TRBV10-1 and TRBJ1-1, with TRBD1 as a possible D gene (5 bases). V was shortened by 4 bases and J by 11 bases, with 17 bases between the two germline ends. Germline assignment: CDR1 WNHNN and CDR2 SYGVQD (reference sequence). The CDR3 consists of 13 residues. CDR3 nucleotides: TGCGCCAGCAGTGGTGGGGCAGGTGGTGCGGCTTTCCTT. It encodes CASSGGAGGAAFL.

The chain joins TRBV5-1 to TRBJ2-1; 13 bases are shared with TRBD2. Germline V lookup: CDR1 SGHRS, CDR2 YFSETQ. V shed 5 bases, J shed 5 bases, and the junction held 4 bases outside the gene matches. The CDR3 sequence is 15 residues long. CDR3 in amino acids: CASSHGTSGNNEQFF. CDR3 DNA: TGCGCCAGCAGTCACGGGACTAGCGGGAACAATGAGCAGTTCTTC. Full variable domain (missing parts from reference TRBV5-1 and TRBJ2-1): KAGVTQTPRYLIKTRGQQVTLSCSPISGHRSVSWYQQTPGQGLQFLFEYFSETQRNKGNFPGRFSGRQFSNSRSEMNVSTLELGDSALYLCASSHGTSGNNEQFFGPGTRLTVL.

This clonotype came up many times. The chain employs TRBV20-1 and TRBJ1-1; D is unresolved. CDR3 size: 14 residues. V was trimmed by 1 base and J by 3 bases, leaving 12 bases between them. In germline, CDR1 is DFQATT, CDR2 SNEGSKA (reference sequence). CDR3 loop: CSARGEGADTEAFF. The CDR3 bases are TGCAGTGCTAGAGGGGAGGGAGCGGACACTGAAGCTTTCTTT.

This clonotype occurred many times. The chain joins TRBV7-6 to TRBJ1-2; D is undetermined. The V and J ends lost 4 bases and 4 bases respectively, with 22 bases between them. This CDR3 is 17 amino acids long. CDR1 is SGHVS and CDR2 is FNYEAQ in the germline V gene. In DNA form, the CDR3 reads TGTGCCAGCAGCTGCACTGTTGAATCTCGAAAGACCTATGGCTACACCTTC. The encoded protein is CASSCTVESRKTYGYTF.

This clonotype was recorded at least ten times. This rearrangement joins TRBV28 to TRBJ1-4; 8 bases fit TRBD1. In germline, CDR1 is MDHEN, CDR2 SYDVKM. The CDR3 has 13 residues. The ends lost 8 bases at V and 3 bases at J; junction bases unmatched: 2. The CDR3 sequence: CASSRGPNEKLFF. CDR3 sequence (DNA): TGTGCCAGCTCCAGGGGGCCTAATGAAAAACTGTTTTTT.

This clonotype was recorded a few times. A read error may explain this, as a much larger clone is one base away. The genes are TRBV3-1 and TRBJ2-5, with D unresolved. CDR3 length: 17 residues. Germline CDR1 reads LGHDT; CDR2 reads YNNKEL (reference sequence). DNA for the CDR3: TGTGCCCGCAGCATGCATGCTCCCATTTCTTTCTCTGAAACCCAGTACTTC. Amino acid sequence: CARSMHAPISFSETQYF.

The chain employs TRBV19 and TRBJ2-1; tentatively, D is TRBD1 (5 bases). V gave up 3 bases and J gave up 8 bases, with 8 bases separating them. The length of the CDR3 is 12 residues. The germline CDR1 and CDR2 sequences are LNHDA and SQIVND (reference sequence). This CDR3 is CASSIQGDEQFF. Written as DNA, the CDR3 is TGTGCCAGTAGTATCCAGGGTGATGAGCAGTTCTTC.

On this clonotype itself: A much larger clone lies a single base off, so this may be a read error. This chain connects TRBV6-2 or TRBV6-3 to TRBJ1-2; D remains ambiguous. This CDR3 contains 17 residues. The germline V gene encodes CDR1 MNHEY and CDR2 SVGEGT. The V end was cut by 5 bases, the J end by 4 bases, with 23 bases between. The CDR3 here is CASSTFNCIGKAYGYTF. CDR3 DNA: TGTGCCAGCAGTACCTTCAACTGCATCGGAAAGGCCTATGGCTACACCTTC.

Comments on this clonotype: A much bigger clone sits one base away, suggesting this may be a read error. This chain connects TRBV7-1 to TRBJ1-2, with D hard to call. TRBV7-1 carries the ORF label, with uncertain function. V lost 5 bases, J lost 4 bases, and 23 bases lay in between. The CDR3 is 17 amino acids. The CDR3 sequence is CASSVADHEGKTYGYTF. The CDR3 DNA sequence: TGTGCCAGCAGCGTGGCAGATCACGAGGGAAAGACCTATGGCTACACCTTC.

With respect to this clonotype: A read error may explain this, as a much larger clone is one base away. The chain employs TRBV7-8 and TRBJ2-7; no clear D. TRBJ1-2 explains the end of the DNA better; the J call may be wrong. The CDR3 covers 17 residues. CDR1 SGHVS and CDR2 FQNEAQ come from the germline V gene. In DNA, the CDR3 is TGTGCCGGCAGCGAAATACAGTTTACCCGAAAGACCTATGGCTACACCTTC. Protein sequence: CAGSEIQFTRKTYGYTF.

As for this clonotype: A much larger clone lies a single base off, so this may be a read error. The J gene is TRBJ2-7, the V gene TRBV29-1; TRBD1 agrees at 9 bases. Germline V gene sequence: CDR1 SQVTM, CDR2 ANQGSEA. CDR3 size: 12 residues. CDR3 coding DNA: TGCGGCGTGGCCGGGACAGGGATCGAGCAGTACTTC. It yields the protein CGVAGTGIEQYF.

This clonotype was seen more than once but under ten times. The chain links TRBV18 to TRBJ2-3, with a weak D call TRBD2 (6 bases). The CDR3 has 18 amino acids. Trimming stripped 1 base from V and 1 base from J, with 18 bases between. Germline-derived CDR1 and CDR2 are KGHSH and LQKENI. CDR3: CASSPLRVRRDRTDTQYF. In DNA, the CDR3 is TGTGCCAGCTCACCACTCAGGGTGCGGCGGGATCGCACAGATACGCAGTATTTT.

Many counts were recorded for this clonotype. The chain employs TRBV29-1 and TRBJ1-2; a weak D match, TRBD1 (5 bases). The CDR3 consists of 12 residues. Looked up from germline, CDR1 is SQVTM and CDR2 is ANQGSEA. V lost 4 bases, J lost 7 bases, and 13 bases lay in between. The CDR3 protein is CSVVVQGPGYTF. The DNA of the CDR3 is TGCAGCGTTGTTGTCCAGGGTCCTGGCTACACCTTC. Full variable domain (rest looked up from reference TRBV29-1 and TRBJ1-2): SAVISQKPSRDICQRGTSLTIQCQVDSQVTMMFWYRQQPGQSLTLIATANQGSEATYESGFVIDKFPISRPNLTFSTLTVSNMSPEDSSIYLCSVVVQGPGYTFGSGTRLTVV.

This clonotype came up once. Since a much larger clone is just one base distant, this may be a read error. This chain joins TRBV7-4 and TRBJ2-5, with 10 positions matching TRBD1. The DNA end is more similar to TRBJ2-7, so the J call may be wrong. The V gene's germline CDR1 is SGHVT and CDR2 SQSDAQ. The length of the CDR3 is 14 residues. CDR3 DNA: TGTGCCAGCAGCGCGGGACAGGGGTTGTACGAGCAGTACTTC. It specifies CASSAGQGLYEQYF.

V usage is TRBV5-1 and J usage is TRBJ2-1; D is possibly TRBD2 (7 bases). This CDR3 comprises 15 residues. V was shortened by 4 bases and J by 8 bases, with 19 bases between the two germline ends. Germline-derived CDR1 and CDR2 are SGHRS and YFSETQ. The CDR3 region is CASSEDGGPAYEQFF. The CDR3 coding sequence is TGCGCCAGCAGCGAGGACGGGGGGCCGGCTTATGAGCAGTTCTTC. The variable domain in full, with the rest retrieved from reference TRBV5-1 and TRBJ2-1, is KAGVTQTPRYLIKTRGQQVTLSCSPISGHRSVSWYQQTPGQGLQFLFEYFSETQRNKGNFPGRFSGRQFSNSRSEMNVSTLELGDSALYLCASSEDGGPAYEQFFGPGTRLTVL.

This clonotype turned up a few times. The rearrangement uses TRBV10-1 and TRBJ2-3, with 11 bases lining up with TRBD2. This CDR3 region has 16 residues. Germline CDR1 reads WNHNN; CDR2 reads SYGVQD (reference sequence). V was clipped by 1 base and J by 6 bases; unmatched bases: 6. The CDR3 DNA reads as TGCGCCAGCAGTGAGTTTAGCGGGAGGGCCGGGGATACGCAGTATTTT. Translating it yields CASSEFSGRAGDTQYF.

This clonotype was seen at least ten times. The chain recombines TRBV12-3 or TRBV12-4 with TRBJ1-2; no clear D gene. The V end was cut by 4 bases, the J end by 4 bases, with 22 bases between. This CDR3 has 17 residues. The CDR3 region has the DNA TGTGCCAGCAGTTGCGCTTACAGCTTCCGAAAGACCTATGGCTACACCTTC. It encodes CASSCAYSFRKTYGYTF.

This chain links TRBV27 with TRBJ2-1, with 11 nucleotides matching TRBD2. Looked up from germline, CDR1 is MNHEY and CDR2 is SMNVEV (reference sequence). The J segment lost 6 bases and the V segment lost 4 bases, leaving 14 bases of the junction unmatched. CDR3 length: 18 amino acids. CDR3 nucleotide sequence: TGTGCCAGCAGTTCCGATTCCCGACGACTAGCGGGGTTCAATGAGCAGTTCTTC. Residues: CASSSDSRRLAGFNEQFF.

Notes on this clonotype: Given a much more abundant clone one base away, this may be a read error. V usage is TRBV11-2 and J usage is TRBJ2-5, with 11 bases lining up with TRBD2. CDR1 is SGHAT, CDR2 FQNNGV, per germline. Germline trimming cut 5 bases from V and 5 bases from J; bases unmatched to any gene: 10. The CDR3 runs to 16 residues. The CDR3 here is CASSPPGLAERETQYF. CDR3 DNA sequence: TGTGCCAGCAGCCCTCCGGGACTAGCGGAGAGGGAGACCCAGTACTTC.

This clonotype was counted many times. This sequence joins TRBV6-5 and TRBJ1-2, with D unclear. Trimming removed 4 bases from V and 4 bases from J, with 22 bases in between. The CDR3 is 17 residues long. Germline V gene sequence: CDR1 MNHEY, CDR2 SVGAGI. The CDR3 nucleotides are TGTGCCAGCAGTTGCTCACCGCCTTACGGAAAGACCTATGGCTACACCTTC. Its protein is CASSCSPPYGKTYGYTF.

This clonotype was seen many times. The V gene is TRBV24-1, the J gene TRBJ2-3; D call uncertain. Trimming cost V 2 bases and J 2 bases, with 4 bases left between them. Per germline, CDR1 KGHDR and CDR2 SFDVKD. CDR3 length: 13 residues. In DNA, the CDR3 is TGTGCCACCAGTGATTCTTTCACAGATACGCAGTATTTT. Translation gives CATSDSFTDTQYF.

This clonotype occurred many times. The rearrangement uses TRBV2 and TRBJ2-7; possibly TRBD1 for D (5 bases). The V end was cut by 8 bases, the J end by 2 bases, with 22 bases between. Germline lookup yields CDR1 SNHLY and CDR2 FYNNEI. CDR3 length: 16 amino acids. The CDR3 bases are TGTGCCAGCGAACCTCGACGATGGGGCGCCACCTACGAGCAGTACGTC. Translating it yields CASEPRRWGATYEQYV.

This clonotype was seen repeatedly, ten times or more. The rearrangement links TRBV8-2 to TRBJ2-6. TRBV8-2 constitutes a pseudogene. The CDR3 extends over 17 amino acids. CDR3 region: CGSQVRITQSRANVLTF. The CDR3 bases are TGTGGCAGTCAAGTAAGGATAACACAAAGTCGGGCCAACGTCCTGACTTTC.

This clonotype was seen repeatedly, ten times or more. The chain carries TRBV12-3 or TRBV12-4 and TRBJ1-4; tentative D call: TRBD1 (5 bases). V shed 3 bases and J shed 12 bases, with 14 bases lying between them. The CDR3 has 13 amino acids. The CDR3 region has the DNA TGTGCCAGCAGTTTTCCCGGGCAGGGCGAACTGTTTTTT. Protein sequence: CASSFPGQGELFF.

The sample holds many counts of this clonotype. The chain joins TRBV7-3 to TRBJ2-2; 7 bases are a match to TRBD2. This CDR3 spans 16 amino acids. V gave up 2 bases and J gave up 3 bases; unmatched junction bases: 6. Germline lookup yields CDR1 SGHTA and CDR2 FQGTGA. CDR3 sequence reads: CASSLYAGADTGELFF. DNA for the CDR3: TGTGCCAGCAGCTTATACGCGGGAGCTGACACCGGGGAGCTGTTTTTT.

This clonotype was observed many times. CDR3 DNA sequence: TGTGCCAGTACGGGACGGCAAAACTATGGCTACACCTTC. Its protein is CASTGRQNYGYTF. The V gene is TRBV19, the J gene TRBJ1-2, with D possibly matching TRBD1 (5 bases). V was pared by 7 bases and J by 2 bases, with 11 bases between. CDR1 is LNHDA, CDR2 SQIVND, per germline (reference sequence). The CDR3 has 13 amino acids. Together with reference TRBV19 and TRBJ1-2, the CDR3 gives the full variable domain: DGGITQSPKYLFRKEGQNVTLSCEQNLNHDAMYWYRQDPGQGLRLIYYSQIVNDFQKGDIAEGYSVSREKKESFPLTVTSAQKNPTAFYLCASTGRQNYGYTFGSGTRLTVV.

Points on this clonotype: A read error may be the cause here, since a much bigger clone is one base away. V gene TRBV2 combines with J gene TRBJ1-2; D remains ambiguous. CDR3 length equals 15 residues. Germline lookup yields CDR1 SNHLY and CDR2 FYNNEI. CDR3 nucleotides: TGTGCCAGCAACTCGCTCACTAATTCGGGGTATGGCTACGCCTTC. It translates to CASNSLTNSGYGYAF.

This clonotype was counted only a few times. This chain uses TRBV5-6 with TRBJ1-2; D gene ambiguous. The CDR3 consists of 16 residues. Germline V gene data show CDR1 as SGHDT and CDR2 as YYEEEE. Trimming cost V 7 bases and J 4 bases, with 23 bases left between them. CDR3 bases: TGTGCCAGCCAGGTTCACAATAGTCGAAAGACCTATGGCTACACCTTC. As protein: CASQVHNSRKTYGYTF.